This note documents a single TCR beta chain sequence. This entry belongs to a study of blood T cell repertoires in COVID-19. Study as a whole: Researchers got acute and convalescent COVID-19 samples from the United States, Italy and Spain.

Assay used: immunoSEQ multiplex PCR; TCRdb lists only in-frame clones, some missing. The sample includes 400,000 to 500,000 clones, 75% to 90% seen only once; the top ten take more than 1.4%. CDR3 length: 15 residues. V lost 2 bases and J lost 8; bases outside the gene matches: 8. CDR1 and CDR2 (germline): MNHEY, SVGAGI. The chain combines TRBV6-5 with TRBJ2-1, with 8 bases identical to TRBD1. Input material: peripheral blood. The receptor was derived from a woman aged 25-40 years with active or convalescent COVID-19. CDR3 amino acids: CASSYPAGGSYEQFF. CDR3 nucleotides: TGTGCCAGCAGTTACCCCGCAGGGGGCTCTTATGAGCAGTTCTTC.